The 4 T cell receptor beta chains in this list originate from one sample, sequenced in a study of beta chain features in type 1 diabetes. General study results and limits: Significant though moderate, a shortening of TCRB CDR3s appeared in all four CD4+ subsets of Type 1 diabetes patients.

Sequencing targeted expressed TCRB transcripts, as all isolated RNA had been reverse transcribed. Libraries were prepared by immunoSEQ multiplex PCR; TCRdb keeps only in-frame clonotypes and omits some of them. The sample has about 700,000 clones, 10% to 15% seen once; the top ten hold about 0.02%. These receptors are not linked to any known antigen. The sequenced sample was naive CD4+ T cells from blood. These receptors were collected from a man aged 18 to 30 with type 1 diabetes.

CDR3 protein: CASRLSQLAKANEQFF. CDR3 nucleotides: TGTGCCAGCAGGCTATCTCAACTAGCAAAAGCGAATGAGCAGTTCTTC. The gene calls are TRBV2 and TRBJ2-1; perhaps TRBD2 as D (6 bases). The CDR3 totals 16 residues. CDR1 and CDR2 (germline): SNHLY, FYNNEI. V was clipped by 6 bases and J by 7 bases, with 22 bases between them.

The J gene is TRBJ2-3, the V gene TRBV29-1, with 7 bases that match TRBD1. The CDR3 sequence is 10 residues long. Germline-derived CDR1 and CDR2 are SQVTM and ANQGSEA. V shed 3 bases, J shed 13 bases, and the junction held 4 bases outside the gene matches. The CDR3 sequence is CSVDQGVEYF. CDR3 coding DNA: TGCAGCGTTGACCAGGGGGTGGAGTATTTT.

This clone has more than one count but fewer than ten. The chain carries TRBV7-6 and TRBJ1-5; 7 nucleotides align to TRBD1. CDR1 SGHVS and CDR2 FNYEAQ come from the germline V gene. J lost 5 bases, V lost 2 bases, and 3 bases had no gene match. The CDR3 is made up of 14 amino acids. CDR3 DNA: TGTGCCAGCAGCTTACGCAGGGGGGATCAGCCCCAGCATTTT. Residues: CASSLRRGDQPQHF.

This clone has just a few counts. V and J are TRBV30 and TRBJ1-6, with 7 bases matching TRBD1. V dropped 5 bases and J dropped 6; count of bases not matched to a gene: 4. This CDR3 is built from 13 residues. CDR1 is GTSNPN and CDR2 is SVGIG in the germline V gene (reference sequence). Here the CDR3 DNA reads TGTGCCTGGTCGGGACAGTTTAATTCACCCCTCCACTTT. It is translated as CAWSGQFNSPLHF.